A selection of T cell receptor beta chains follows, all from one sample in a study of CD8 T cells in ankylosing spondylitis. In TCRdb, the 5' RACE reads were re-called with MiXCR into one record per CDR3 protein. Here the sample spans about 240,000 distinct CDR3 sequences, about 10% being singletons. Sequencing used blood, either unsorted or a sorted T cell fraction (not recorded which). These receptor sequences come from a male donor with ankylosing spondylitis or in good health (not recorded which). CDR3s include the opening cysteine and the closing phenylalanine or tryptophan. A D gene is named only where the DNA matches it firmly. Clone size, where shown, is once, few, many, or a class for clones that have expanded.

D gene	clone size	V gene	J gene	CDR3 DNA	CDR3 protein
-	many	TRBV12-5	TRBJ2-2	TGTGCTAGTGCCCTTGGGGCGAGAACCGGGGAGCTGTTTTTT	CASALGARTGELFF
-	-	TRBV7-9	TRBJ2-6	TGTGCCAGCGGCGACTCTGGGGCCAACGTCCTGACTTTC	CASGDSGANVLTF
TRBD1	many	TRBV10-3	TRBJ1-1	TGTGCCATCAGGCCGACAGGGGAAAAAGGCTTTGAAGCTTTCTTT	CAIRPTGEKGFEAFF
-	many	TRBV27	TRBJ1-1	TGTGCCAGCAGTGAGCTAGCTTCTACTGAAGCTTTCTTT	CASSELASTEAFF
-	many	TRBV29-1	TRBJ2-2	TGCAGCGTGGCTACAGGGAGCACCGGGGAGCTGTTTTTT	CSVATGSTGELFF
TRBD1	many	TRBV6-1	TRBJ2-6	TGTGCCAGCAGTATTGGGACAGGGATCTTAGGGGCCAACGTCCTGACTTTC	CASSIGTGILGANVLTF
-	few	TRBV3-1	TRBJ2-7	TGTGCCAGCAGCCCCCGGGACCAACAATACGAGCAGTACTTC	CASSPRDQQYEQYF
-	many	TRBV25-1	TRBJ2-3	TGTGCCAGCAGCCTCTACGGAACAGATACGCAGTATTTT	CASSLYGTDTQYF
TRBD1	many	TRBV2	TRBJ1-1	TGTGCCAGCAGTCAGGGGGTCCACACTGAAGCTTTCTTT	CASSQGVHTEAFF
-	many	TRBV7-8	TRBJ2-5	TGTGCCAGCAGAATCGGACAGGCGGGGAAGACCCAGTACTTC	CASRIGQAGKTQYF
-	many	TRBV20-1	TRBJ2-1	TGCAGTGCTAGAGATCCGGACAATGAGCAGTTCTTC	CSARDPDNEQFF
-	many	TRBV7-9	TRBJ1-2	TGTGCCAGCAGCTTAGATTCTCCCGGGGCCGCCGGCCCTGGCTACACCTTC	CASSLDSPGAAGPGYTF
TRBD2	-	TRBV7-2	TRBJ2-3	TGTGCCAGCAGCTCCCCTAGCGGGGGGGTCACAGATACGCAGTATTTT	CASSSPSGGVTDTQYF
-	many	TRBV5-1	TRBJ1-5	TGCGCCAGCAGCTTGGAAGGGGGTTACCAGCCCCAGCATTTT	CASSLEGGYQPQHF
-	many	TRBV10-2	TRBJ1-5	TGCGCCAGCAGTGCCGCTAGCAATCAGCCCCAGCATTTT	CASSAASNQPQHF
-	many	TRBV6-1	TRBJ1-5	TGTGCCAGCAGCCCTAGGGGCGGTTTCAATCAGCCCCAGCATTTT	CASSPRGGFNQPQHF
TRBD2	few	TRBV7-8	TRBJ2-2	TGTGCCAGCAGCTCGGGGACTAGCGTGACCGGGGAGCTGTTTTTT	CASSSGTSVTGELFF
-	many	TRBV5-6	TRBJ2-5	TGTGCCAGCAGCTCGAGCCCCGGGACTCAAGAGACCCAGTACTTC	CASSSSPGTQETQYF
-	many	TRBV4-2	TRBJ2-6	TGTGCCAGCAGCGACCGATCGAAGGGGAGTGGGGCCAACGTCCTGACTTTC	CASSDRSKGSGANVLTF
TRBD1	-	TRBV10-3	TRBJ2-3	TGTGCCATCAGTGAACGGGGACAGCGCGAATCTAGCACAGATACGCAGTATTTT	CAISERGQRESSTDTQYF
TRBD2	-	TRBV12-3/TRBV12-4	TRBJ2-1	TGTGCCAGCTGTTTAGCGGCAGCGGGAGGTCCAAGCTCCTACAATGAGCAGTTCTTC	CASCLAAAGGPSSYNEQFF
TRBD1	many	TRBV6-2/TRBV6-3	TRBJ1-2	TGTGCCAGCAGTTTCCGGGACAGGGATGGCTACACCTTC	CASSFRDRDGYTF
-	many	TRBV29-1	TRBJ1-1	TGCAGCGTTGAAGAAGGCAGGAGGAACACTGAAGCTTTCTTT	CSVEEGRRNTEAFF
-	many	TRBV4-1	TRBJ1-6	TGCGCCAGCAGCCAAGTAGGGAGGAATTCACCCCTCCACTTT	CASSQVGRNSPLHF
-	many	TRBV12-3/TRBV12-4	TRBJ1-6	TGTGCCAGCAGTTTACAAGACACCTCACCCCTCCACTTT	CASSLQDTSPLHF
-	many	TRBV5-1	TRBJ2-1	TGCGCCAGCAGACCTGAATCTAGCTCCTACAATGAGCAGTTCTTC	CASRPESSSYNEQFF
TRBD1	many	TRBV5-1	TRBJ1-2	TGCGCCAGCAGCTTGGGAGACAGGGATGGCTACACCTTC	CASSLGDRDGYTF
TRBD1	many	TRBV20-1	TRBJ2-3	TGCAGGGTCGAAGCAGGGGGAAGAGATACGCAGTATTTT	CRVEAGGRDTQYF
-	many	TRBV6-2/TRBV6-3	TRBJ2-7	TGTGCCAGCAGTTTCGACTCCTACGAGCAGTACTTC	CASSFDSYEQYF
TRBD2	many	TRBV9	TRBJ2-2	TGTGCCAGCAGCCGGGGACTACTATCGGCCGGGGAGCTGTTTTTT	CASSRGLLSAGELFF
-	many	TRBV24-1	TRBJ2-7	TGTGCCACCAGTGACTCGGACGGCTACGAGCAGTACTTC	CATSDSDGYEQYF
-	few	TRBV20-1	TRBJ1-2	TGCAGTGCTAGAGATTTGGGGTATGGCTACACCTTC	CSARDLGYGYTF
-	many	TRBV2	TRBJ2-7	TGTGCCAGCAGTGAATATGGCTATGACGAGCAGTACTTC	CASSEYGYDEQYF
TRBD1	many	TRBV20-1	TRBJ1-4	TGCAGTGCTAGGGACAGGGGGCGTGAACTGTTTTTT	CSARDRGRELFF
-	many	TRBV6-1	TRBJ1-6	TGTGCCAGCACAGGGGATTCACCCCTCCACTTT	CASTGDSPLHF
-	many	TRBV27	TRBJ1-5	TGTGCCAGCAGCCTAACGGGGATTTCGGGACAGCCCCAGCATTTT	CASSLTGISGQPQHF
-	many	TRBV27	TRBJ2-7	TGTGCCAGCGATGGGACGGATCGCTCCTACGAGCAGTACTTC	CASDGTDRSYEQYF
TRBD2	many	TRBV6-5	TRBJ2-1	TGTGCCAGCAGTTGGACTAGCGGACTCTACAATGAGCAGTTCTTC	CASSWTSGLYNEQFF
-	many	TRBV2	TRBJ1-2	TGTGCCTGGAGAGGGCTTAACTATGGCTACACCTTC	CAWRGLNYGYTF
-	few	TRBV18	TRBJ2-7	TGTGCCAGCTCACCAGGGTCAAGGAACGAGCAGTACTTC	CASSPGSRNEQYF
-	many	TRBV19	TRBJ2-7	TGTGCCAGTAGTACCCTAACAGGGTCCGAGCAGTACTTC	CASSTLTGSEQYF
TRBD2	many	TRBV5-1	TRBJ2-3	TGCGCCAGCAGCTCTAGCGGGACAGCCACAGATACGCAGTATTTT	CASSSSGTATDTQYF
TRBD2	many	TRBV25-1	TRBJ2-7	TGTGCCAGCAGTGCCTTCGGGAGGCCCGCCTACGAGCAGTACTTC	CASSAFGRPAYEQYF
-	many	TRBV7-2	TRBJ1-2	TGTGCCAGCAGTTCTACAGGGATTACTGGTGGCTACACCTTC	CASSSTGITGGYTF
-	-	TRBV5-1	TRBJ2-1	TGCGCCAGCAGCTTTGAGGGGTCCATGAGGAATGAGCAGTTCTTC	CASSFEGSMRNEQFF
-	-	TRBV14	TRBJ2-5	TGTGCCAGCAGCCCCGGGCTCCCCTCCCAAGAGACCCAGTACTTC	CASSPGLPSQETQYF
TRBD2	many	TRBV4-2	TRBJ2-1	TGTGCCAGCAGCCAAGGAGGGACTAGCTCCTACAATGAGCAGTTCTTC	CASSQGGTSSYNEQFF
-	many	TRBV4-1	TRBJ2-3	TGCGCCAGCAGCCAAGATCACGGACCTTCAGATACGCAGTATTTT	CASSQDHGPSDTQYF
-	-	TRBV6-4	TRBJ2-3	TGTGCCAGCTCCCGGGACAACACAGATACGCAGTATTTT	CASSRDNTDTQYF
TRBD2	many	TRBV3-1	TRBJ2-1	TGTGCCAGCAGTCACAGGGCTAGCGGGCCCGACAATGAGCAGTTCTTC	CASSHRASGPDNEQFF
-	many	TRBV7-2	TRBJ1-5	TGTGCCAGCAGCTTCGGTCAGGGGCACCTCAATCAGCCCCAGCATTTT	CASSFGQGHLNQPQHF
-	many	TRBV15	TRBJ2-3	TGTGCCACCAGCAGAGATTCGGGGGGCGAAACAGATACGCAGTATTTT	CATSRDSGGETDTQYF
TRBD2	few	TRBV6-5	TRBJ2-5	TGTGCCAGCAGTTACAGTTGGAGCGGGGGTGCCTCTGGGGCGACCCAGTACTTC	CASSYSWSGGASGATQYF
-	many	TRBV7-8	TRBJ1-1	TGTGCCAGCAGCTTAGACAGCACTGAAGCTTTCTTT	CASSLDSTEAFF